This T cell receptor (beta chain) stems from a study of blood T cells in healthy people across ages. Russia was home to the donors, healthy Caucasian individuals aged about 6 to 90. This clonotype was counted a few times. Its antigen is not known. An end of the junction differs from the germline gene, which may be a read error. CDR3 size: 13 residues. The germline CDR1 and CDR2 sequences are SGHVS and FNYEAQ. Study results and limitations: Unsorted PBMCs prevented conclusive naive versus antigen-experienced comparison. Relative to aged donors, long-lived donors carried more naive CD4+ cells and displayed higher diversity.

Together with a sample-barcoded 5' primer, a J-beta primer mix was included in a second PCR lasting about 7 to 11 cycles. Using its own MiXCR run on the 5' RACE reads, TCRdb lists one record per CDR3 protein. Found here are fewer than 2,000,000 distinct CDR3 sequences, 30% to 40% of them singletons; the top ten hold around 23%. This chain joins TRBV7-6 and TRBJ2-7; D possibly corresponds to TRBD2 (6 bases). Sequences were obtained from blood. The TCR comes from a human donor in good health. In DNA, the CDR3 is TGTGCCAACAGCCCTGGGGGGAGTGACGAGCAGTACTTC. As protein: CANSPGGSDEQYF.